This T cell receptor (beta chain) came from a study of blood T cell repertoires in COVID-19. Study at large: COVID-19 samples collected from the United States, Italy and Spain covered acute and convalescent phases. From T cells, B-cell-depleted T cells, or PBMCs came the material, which was cDNA or gDNA.

The CDR3 spans 15 residues. The data were produced by immunoSEQ multiplex PCR, yet TCRdb's version contains in-frame clones alone and is incomplete. Among fewer than 250,000 clones listed, about four fifths were seen once. Sequencing was performed on peripheral blood. The TCR originated in a woman aged 45-65 years with acute or convalescent COVID-19. The chain has TRBV1 and TRBJ2-3; the table gives TRBD2 as D, unverified against the DNA. TRBV1 has pseudogene status. Written as DNA, the CDR3 is TGCACCAGCAGCCAAGATCAAGCTAGCGGGTGCCCCGAGTATTTT. Translating gives CTSSQDQASGCPEYF.